These 27 T cell receptor beta chains were all obtained from the same sample, sequenced in a study of early T cells in non-severe SARS-CoV-2 infection. TCRdb reprocessed the 5' RACE reads via MiXCR and lists one record per CDR3 protein. The sample records about 79,000 distinct CDR3 sequences, about 12% being singletons. Specimen: whole blood. The origin of the receptors is an adult who was a healthcare worker with PCR-confirmed SARS-CoV-2 infection or an uninfected control (not recorded which).

This clonotype was detected a few times. The chain links TRBV10-3 to TRBJ2-1, with a tentative D call TRBD2 (7 bases). V was shortened by 6 bases and J by 7 bases, with 16 bases between the two germline ends. The germline CDR1 and CDR2 sequences are ENHRY and SYGVKD. The CDR3 length is 14 residues. The CDR3 loop reads CAIRGGGVGNEQFF. The CDR3 nucleotides are TGTGCCATCAGAGGGGGGGGAGTAGGAAATGAGCAGTTCTTC.

The sample holds a few counts of this clonotype. This rearrangement joins TRBV29-1 to TRBJ1-1; D not resolved. This CDR3 comprises 14 residues. Trimming left V 7 bases short and J 7 bases short, with 22 bases between. Germline V gene lookup returns CDR1 SQVTM and CDR2 ANQGSEA. CDR3 sequence reads: CSAGPGGATLEAFF. DNA for the CDR3: TGCAGCGCAGGCCCGGGAGGCGCCACTCTTGAAGCTTTCTTT.

V is TRBV29-1 and J is TRBJ2-5, with D unresolved. CDR3 length: 12 residues. The germline CDR1 and CDR2 sequences are SQVTM and ANQGSEA. Trimming cost V 3 bases and J 2 bases, with 7 bases left between them. The CDR3 DNA reads as TGCAGCGTTGACGGCGGACAAGAGACCCAGTACTTC. The encoded protein is CSVDGGQETQYF.

V usage is TRBV2 and J usage is TRBJ1-1, with D perhaps TRBD1 (5 bases). V lost 6 bases and J 3 bases, leaving 14 bases between the germline ends. Germline CDR1 SNHLY, CDR2 FYNNEI. The CDR3 totals 14 residues. The CDR3 nucleotides read TGTGCCAGCAGCCGCCAGTGGGGGGACACTGAAGCTTTCTTT. Its protein product is CASSRQWGDTEAFF.

The chain recombines TRBV6-5 with TRBJ1-4, with 10 bases identical to TRBD1. The V segment lost 5 bases and the J segment 8 bases; nucleotides outside the gene matches: 8. Germline loops: CDR1 MNHEY, CDR2 SVGAGI. The CDR3 totals 15 residues. This CDR3 reads CASSPDRGLGEKLFF. CDR3 DNA: TGTGCCAGCAGTCCTGACAGGGGGCTGGGGGAAAAACTGTTTTTT.

The J gene is TRBJ2-4, the V gene TRBV10-3, with a weak D call TRBD1 (5 bases). Germline V gene data show CDR1 as ENHRY and CDR2 as SYGVKD. There are 19 residues in the CDR3. Trimming removed 4 bases from V and 2 bases from J, with 24 bases in between. The CDR3 bases are TGTGCCATCAGTGCCCAGTTTGGGGCAGTACCCTCAACCAAAAACATTCAGTACTTC. This translates into CAISAQFGAVPSTKNIQYF.

The V gene is TRBV20-1, the J gene TRBJ2-3; 10 bases map to TRBD2. CDR3 length: 14 amino acids. With V trimmed by 6 bases and J by 1 base, 4 bases remained unmatched. Per germline, CDR1 DFQATT and CDR2 SNEGSKA (reference sequence). The CDR3 reads CSADGTSGTDTQYF. CDR3 nucleotide sequence: TGCAGTGCAGACGGGACTAGCGGCACAGATACGCAGTATTTT.

This clonotype was recorded a few times. The CDR3 DNA is TGTGCCAGCAGCTTGGGGCAGGTGAACACCGGGGAGCTGTTTTTT. This translates into CASSLGQVNTGELFF. The V gene is TRBV5-6, the J gene TRBJ2-2; unclear D gene. The V gene's germline CDR1 is SGHDT and CDR2 YYEEEE. V lost 0 bases and J lost 1, with 7 bases in between. CDR3 length: 15 amino acids.

This clonotype occurred a few times. This chain joins TRBV15 and TRBJ2-7, with D perhaps being TRBD1 or TRBD2 (5 bases each). The CDR3 runs 14 residues. Germline V gene lookup returns CDR1 LNHNV and CDR2 YYDKDF (reference sequence). V was trimmed by 4 bases and J by 12 bases, leaving 22 bases between them. This chain's CDR3 is CATSTPRGTAVGYF. Here the CDR3 DNA reads TGTGCCACCAGCACGCCTAGAGGGACGGCTGTCGGGTACTTC. The whole variable domain, remainder taken from reference TRBV15 and TRBJ2-7, is DAMVIQNPRYQVTQFGKPVTLSCSQTLNHNVMYWYQQKSSQAPKLLFHYYDKDFNNEADTPDNFQSRRPNTSFCFLDIRSPGLGDTAMYLCATSTPRGTAVGYFGPGTRLTVT.

The V gene is TRBV5-4, the J gene TRBJ2-7; 12 nucleotides line up with TRBD2. CDR1 and CDR2 (germline): SGHNT, YYREEE (reference sequence). The CDR3 contains 16 residues. Trimming cost V 3 bases and J 1 base; bases outside gene matches: 5. The CDR3 region is CASSSMTSGRSYEQYF. The CDR3 region has the DNA TGTGCCAGCAGCTCCATGACTAGCGGGAGATCCTACGAGCAGTACTTC.

J is TRBJ2-1 and V is TRBV4-1; D call uncertain. The V gene lost 2 bases and the J gene lost 2 bases, with 13 bases spanning the gap. The germline gives CDR1 MGHRA, CDR2 YSYEKL. The CDR3 is made up of 16 amino acids. As DNA, the CDR3 is TGCGCCAGCAGCCAACCTGGTTCAGTAGCCTACAATGAGCAGTTCTTC. Amino acids: CASSQPGSVAYNEQFF.

This clonotype appeared many times. This chain joins TRBV20-1 and TRBJ1-5, with TRBD1 identical over 9 bases. The length of the CDR3 is 15 residues. Unmatched junction bases numbered 9, after V lost 5 bases and J lost 4 bases. Germline V gene data show CDR1 as DFQATT and CDR2 as SNEGSKA (reference sequence). This chain's CDR3 is CSAAKQGAVNQPQHF. DNA for the CDR3: TGCAGTGCTGCGAAACAGGGGGCGGTGAATCAGCCCCAGCATTTT.

This chain uses TRBV7-8 with TRBJ2-3; TRBD1 agrees at 9 bases. The V gene end was trimmed by 5 bases and the J gene end by 8 bases; junction bases not matched to a gene: 8. This CDR3 region has 14 residues. Germline-derived CDR1 and CDR2 are SGHVS and FQNEAQ. CDR3 sequence: CASSRTGEPTTQYF. The CDR3 DNA sequence: TGTGCCAGCAGCCGGACAGGGGAGCCGACTACGCAGTATTTT.

A few counts support this clonotype. The chain joins TRBV2 to TRBJ2-2, with 9 positions matching TRBD2. The length of the CDR3 is 16 residues. From germline, CDR1 is SNHLY and CDR2 FYNNEI. J was trimmed by 5 bases and V by 7 bases; bases with no gene match: 11. In DNA form, the CDR3 reads TGTGCCAGCACTGGCAGCGGGGGGCCGAGGACCGGGGAGCTGTTTTTT. Residues: CASTGSGGPRTGELFF.

This clonotype was recorded a few times. An end of the junction differs from the germline gene, which may be a read error. The chain employs TRBV7-7 and TRBJ2-7; TRBD1 matches at 7 bases. The CDR3 has 12 residues. Looked up from germline, CDR1 is SSHAT and CDR2 is FNYEAQ (reference sequence). CDR3: CASSLEGGQQYF. The CDR3, as DNA: TGTGCTAGCAGCTTAGAAGGGGGCCAGCAGTACTTC.

This clonotype was seen a handful of times. V is TRBV27 and J is TRBJ2-3, with 10 bases fitting TRBD2. The trim removed 3 bases at V and 6 bases at J, leaving 3 bases unmatched. Germline values: CDR1 MNHEY, CDR2 SMNVEV (reference sequence). The CDR3 extends over 14 amino acids. The CDR3 DNA reads as TGTGCCAGCAGTTTGCAGACTAGCGGGGATACGCAGTATTTT. Amino acid sequence: CASSLQTSGDTQYF.

The V and J genes are TRBV11-2 and TRBJ2-3, with 7 bases lining up with TRBD2. From germline, CDR1 is SGHAT and CDR2 FQNNGV. Germline trimming cut 5 bases from V and 0 bases from J; bases unmatched to any gene: 17. The CDR3 is 19 amino acids. Here the CDR3 reads CASSLWGLRQSASTDTQYF. CDR3 in DNA: TGTGCCAGCAGCCTTTGGGGACTACGCCAAAGTGCTAGCACAGATACGCAGTATTTT.

This clonotype was detected only a few times. The chain combines TRBV11-3 with TRBJ2-3, with D perhaps TRBD2 (5 bases). The germline V gene encodes CDR1 SGHNT and CDR2 YENEEA. Trimming removed 1 base at V and 0 bases at J, with 11 bases between. The CDR3 is made up of 16 amino acids. The DNA of the CDR3 is TGTGCCAGCAGCTTAGGGTCGGGGTATAGCACAGATACGCAGTATTTT. This gives the protein CASSLGSGYSTDTQYF.

The chain combines TRBV4-1 with TRBJ1-1; 8 bases agree with TRBD1. Germline-derived CDR1 and CDR2 are MGHRA and YSYEKL. The V gene end was trimmed by 1 base and the J gene end by 1 base; junction bases not matched to a gene: 11. CDR3 length: 18 amino acids. For the CDR3, the DNA is TGCGCCAGCAGCCAAGTTCGACAGGGGAGAATAGGGAACACTGAAGCTTTCTTT. It yields the protein CASSQVRQGRIGNTEAFF.

There are a few counts of this clonotype. The chain joins TRBV3-1 to TRBJ2-1; TRBD2 matches 9 bases. There are 17 residues in the CDR3. V was clipped by 4 bases and J by 4 bases; unmatched bases: 11. Germline CDR1 is LGHDT and CDR2 is YNNKEL (reference sequence). The CDR3 coding sequence is TGTGCCAGCAGCCCCATGCGACTAGCGGTTAGTTACAATGAGCAGTTCTTC. It is translated as CASSPMRLAVSYNEQFF.

In its sample, this clonotype was seen a few times. The limits of the CDR3 on the DNA are not certain, so only TCRdb's listed CDR3 is given. The CDR3 reads CASILDAAGGEKLFF. The chain employs TRBV6-6 and TRBJ1-4. Counting both end residues, the CDR3 totals 15 amino acids. Germline V CDR1 and CDR2: MNHNY, SVGAGI (reference sequence).

This clonotype occurred many times. The J gene is TRBJ1-1, the V gene TRBV2, with 9 bases that match TRBD1. Trimming removed 6 bases from V and 1 base from J; junction bases left unmatched: 6. The germline CDR1 and CDR2 sequences are SNHLY and FYNNEI. The CDR3 has 15 residues. The CDR3 DNA sequence: TGTGCCAGCAGCGAGGACAGGGGAAGGAACACTGAAGCTTTCTTT. This encodes CASSEDRGRNTEAFF.

The chain joins TRBV6-6 to TRBJ1-5; tentatively, D is TRBD1 (6 bases). V lost 5 bases, J lost 1 base, and 12 bases lay in between. There are 15 residues in the CDR3. From germline, CDR1 is MNHNY and CDR2 SVGAGI (reference sequence). The CDR3 coding sequence is TGTGCCAGCAGTAAGGGGGGCTCGAGCAATCAGCCCCAGCATTTT. It specifies CASSKGGSSNQPQHF.

The V gene is TRBV19, the J gene TRBJ2-1; tentative D call: TRBD1 (6 bases). Germline CDR1 and CDR2: LNHDA and SQIVND (reference sequence). V was pared by 6 bases and J by 6 bases, with 15 bases between. CDR3 size: 14 residues. The CDR3 protein is CASRLAGVINEQFF. CDR3 DNA sequence: TGTGCCAGTAGGCTGGCAGGGGTCATCAATGAGCAGTTCTTC.

This clonotype has at least ten counts. This chain links TRBV11-2 with TRBJ2-5; no firm D call. In germline, CDR1 is SGHAT, CDR2 FQNNGV. This CDR3 has 14 amino acids. Trimming took 1 base from V and 1 from J, leaving 7 bases between them. The CDR3 DNA reads TGTGCCAGCAGCTTAGTGGCTTCCCAAGAGACCCAGTACTTC. Its protein product is CASSLVASQETQYF. Full variable domain (remainder filled in from reference TRBV11-2 and TRBJ2-5): EAGVAQSPRYKIIEKRQSVAFWCNPISGHATLYWYQQILGQGPKLLIQFQNNGVVDDSQLPKDRFSAERLKGVDSTLKIQPAKLEDSAVYLCASSLVASQETQYFGPGTRLLVL.

This clonotype was detected only a few times. The gene calls are TRBV5-6 and TRBJ2-6; D gene ambiguous. CDR1 SGHDT and CDR2 YYEEEE come from the germline V gene. V lost 0 bases, J lost 0 bases, and 4 bases lay in between. The CDR3 consists of 15 residues. CDR3 amino acids: CASSLGVSGANVLTF. Written as DNA, the CDR3 is TGTGCCAGCAGCTTGGGTGTCTCTGGGGCCAACGTCCTGACTTTC. The full variable domain, in which reference TRBV5-6 and TRBJ2-6 provide the parts outside the CDR3, is DAGVTQSPTHLIKTRGQQVTLRCSPKSGHDTVSWYQQALGQGPQFIFQYYEEEERQRGNFPDRFSGHQFPNYSSELNVNALLLGDSALYLCASSLGVSGANVLTFGAGSRLTVL.

The genes are TRBV7-2 and TRBJ1-4; 7 nucleotides line up with TRBD1. The CDR3 consists of 15 residues. CDR1 is SGHTA, CDR2 FQGNSA, per germline. With V trimmed by 3 bases and J by 8 bases, 9 bases remained unmatched. CDR3 loop: CASSFSGGVGEKLFF. CDR3 nucleotides: TGTGCCAGCAGCTTCTCAGGGGGGGTAGGGGAAAAACTGTTTTTT.